The sequence of this TCR beta chain was determined in a study of cytomegalovirus exposure and HLA in healthy donors. V lost 7 bases and J lost 7; bases outside the gene matches: 10. The germline V gene encodes CDR1 ENHRY and CDR2 SYGVKD. The CDR3 extends over 14 amino acids. PCR used 60 Vbeta primers and 13 Jbeta primers. Profiled with immunoSEQ multiplex PCR; TCRdb holds only in-frame clones, not every one. The table has over 65,000 clones, 80% to 90% seen once. The TCR comes from a human donor in good health. V and J are TRBV10-3 and TRBJ1-2; TRBD1 matches at 9 bases. Sequences were obtained from PBMCs. In DNA form, the CDR3 reads TGTGCCATCACCGAACGGACAGGGGATTCTGGCTACACCTTC. It is translated as CAITERTGDSGYTF.